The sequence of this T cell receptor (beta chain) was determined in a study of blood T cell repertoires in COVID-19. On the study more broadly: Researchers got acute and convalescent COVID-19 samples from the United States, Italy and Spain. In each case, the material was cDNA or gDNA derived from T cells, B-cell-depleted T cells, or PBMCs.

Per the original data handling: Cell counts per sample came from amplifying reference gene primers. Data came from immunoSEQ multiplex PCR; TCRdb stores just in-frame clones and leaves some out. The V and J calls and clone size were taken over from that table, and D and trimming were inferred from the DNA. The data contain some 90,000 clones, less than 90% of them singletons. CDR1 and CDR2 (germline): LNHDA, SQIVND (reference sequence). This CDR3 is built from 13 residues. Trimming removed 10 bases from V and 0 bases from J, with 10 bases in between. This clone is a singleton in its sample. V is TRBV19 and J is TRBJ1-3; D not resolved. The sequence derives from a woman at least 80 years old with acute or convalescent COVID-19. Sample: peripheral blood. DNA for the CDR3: TGTGCCATCTACCCGGGCTCTGGAAACACCATATATTTT. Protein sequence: CAIYPGSGNTIYF.